This is a list of T cell receptor beta chains from one sample in a study of cytomegalovirus exposure and HLA in healthy donors. Sequencing was performed with immunoSEQ multiplex PCR; in TCRdb, only in-frame clones are kept and a portion is missing. The listing contains roughly 31,000 clones. Sequencing was carried out using PBMCs. The receptors come from a man aged 25 to 40 in good health and CMV-seronegative. The CDR3 runs from the conserved cysteine through the conserved F or W. Each record gives: J gene, D gene, V gene, CDR3 DNA, CDR3 protein. A D gene is named only where the DNA matches it firmly.

j_call: TRBJ2-1
d_call: TRBD2
v_call: TRBV6-4
cdr3_nt: TGTGCCAGCAGTGACCCGACTAGCGGGGATTACAATGAGCAGTTCTTC
cdr3_aa: CASSDPTSGDYNEQFF

j_call: TRBJ2-7
d_call: NA
v_call: TRBV27
cdr3_nt: TGTGCCAGCAGTTTCGCCCACAGGAGTAGCTCCTACGAGCAGTACTTC
cdr3_aa: CASSFAHRSSSYEQYF

j_call: TRBJ1-1
d_call: TRBD1
v_call: TRBV5-6
cdr3_nt: TGTGCCAGCAGCGTGGACAGGGTAACTGAAGCTTTCTTT
cdr3_aa: CASSVDRVTEAFF

j_call: TRBJ1-2
d_call: TRBD1
v_call: TRBV15
cdr3_nt: TGTGCCACCAGCATCGGACAGGGGCGAGGCTACACCTTC
cdr3_aa: CATSIGQGRGYTF

j_call: TRBJ1-2
d_call: NA
v_call: TRBV11-3
cdr3_nt: TGTGCCAGCAGCTCCGGAGTATATGGCTACACCTTC
cdr3_aa: CASSSGVYGYTF

j_call: TRBJ2-3
d_call: NA
v_call: TRBV18
cdr3_nt: TGTGCCAGCTCACTGAGCGGAGACACAGATACGCAGTATTTT
cdr3_aa: CASSLSGDTDTQYF

j_call: TRBJ2-7
d_call: TRBD1
v_call: TRBV29-1
cdr3_nt: TGCAGCGTGTTGACAGGGTCTGGCGAGCAGTACTTC
cdr3_aa: CSVLTGSGEQYF

j_call: TRBJ1-5
d_call: TRBD1
v_call: TRBV6-5
cdr3_nt: TGTGCCAGCAGCCCAACACAGGGGAATCAGCCCCAGCATTTT
cdr3_aa: CASSPTQGNQPQHF

j_call: TRBJ2-7
d_call: NA
v_call: TRBV7-8
cdr3_nt: TGTGCCAGCAGCTTAACGGGGATCCCCTACGAGCAGTACTTC
cdr3_aa: CASSLTGIPYEQYF

j_call: TRBJ2-7
d_call: TRBD1
v_call: TRBV11-3
cdr3_nt: TGTGCCAGCAGCTTAGCCGGGACAGGGACCTACGAGCAGTACTTC
cdr3_aa: CASSLAGTGTYEQYF

j_call: TRBJ2-6
d_call: TRBD1
v_call: TRBV5-1
cdr3_nt: TGCGCCAGCACCGGACAGGGGATTTCTGGGGCCAACGTCCTGACTTTC
cdr3_aa: CASTGQGISGANVLTF

j_call: TRBJ1-6
d_call: NA
v_call: TRBV9
cdr3_nt: TGTGCCAGCAGCGTAGACACAGGGAATTCACCCCTCCACTTT
cdr3_aa: CASSVDTGNSPLHF

j_call: TRBJ1-1
d_call: TRBD1
v_call: TRBV5-6
cdr3_nt: TGTGCCAGCAGCTTGGGGACAGGGGTGAACACTGAAGCTTTCTTT
cdr3_aa: CASSLGTGVNTEAFF

j_call: TRBJ2-1
d_call: TRBD2
v_call: TRBV7-9
cdr3_nt: TGTGCCAGCAGCTTAATGGGGGCGGGAGGCAATGAGCAGTTCTTC
cdr3_aa: CASSLMGAGGNEQFF

j_call: TRBJ2-5
d_call: NA
v_call: TRBV28
cdr3_nt: TGTGCCAGCAGTTTAGTGACAGGGACCCAGTACTTC
cdr3_aa: CASSLVTGTQYF

j_call: TRBJ1-2
d_call: NA
v_call: TRBV29-1
cdr3_nt: TGCAGCGTTGCCAGGGCGTCTGGCTACACCTTC
cdr3_aa: CSVARASGYTF

j_call: TRBJ2-6
d_call: NA
v_call: TRBV6-5
cdr3_nt: TGTGCCAGTCGGGACTTTTCCTCTGGGGCCAACGTCCTGACTTTC
cdr3_aa: CASRDFSSGANVLTF

j_call: TRBJ2-2
d_call: TRBD1
v_call: TRBV28
cdr3_nt: TGTGCCAGCAGCGTCCCGGGACAGGGGGCCGGGGAGCTGTTTTTT
cdr3_aa: CASSVPGQGAGELFF

j_call: TRBJ1-1
d_call: NA
v_call: TRBV25-1
cdr3_nt: TGTGCCAGCAGTGAACCCACGGGAGGGCTTAACACTGAAGCTTTCTTT
cdr3_aa: CASSEPTGGLNTEAFF

j_call: TRBJ2-7
d_call: TRBD1
v_call: TRBV7-7
cdr3_nt: TGTGCTAGCAGCTTAGACAGGGCCTACGAGCAGTACTTC
cdr3_aa: CASSLDRAYEQYF

j_call: TRBJ2-3
d_call: TRBD2
v_call: TRBV18
cdr3_nt: TGTGCCAGCTCAACGGAGCAGACTAGCTCCGGTACGCAGTATTTT
cdr3_aa: CASSTEQTSSGTQYF

j_call: TRBJ2-7
d_call: TRBD2
v_call: TRBV5-1
cdr3_nt: TGCGCCAGCAGCCCAAGGCCAACTAGCGGGATTAACGAGCAGTACTTC
cdr3_aa: CASSPRPTSGINEQYF

j_call: TRBJ2-7
d_call: TRBD2
v_call: TRBV7-2
cdr3_nt: TGTGCCAGCAGCTTCCTAGCGGGGGAAGAGCAGTACTTC
cdr3_aa: CASSFLAGEEQYF

j_call: TRBJ2-7
d_call: NA
v_call: TRBV1
cdr3_nt: TGCACCAGCAGCCAAGATTCCCAGAGCTTAGCGGAGGACGTCTACGAGCAGTACTTC
cdr3_aa: CTSSQDSQSLAEDVYEQYF

j_call: TRBJ2-3
d_call: TRBD1
v_call: TRBV4-3
cdr3_nt: TGCGCCAGCAGCCAGACAGGGTATGGCACAGATACGCAGTATTTT
cdr3_aa: CASSQTGYGTDTQYF

j_call: TRBJ2-1
d_call: TRBD1
v_call: TRBV29-1
cdr3_nt: TGCAGCGTTGCGCGGACAGGGGGCTACAATGAGCAGTTCTTC
cdr3_aa: CSVARTGGYNEQFF

j_call: TRBJ1-1
d_call: TRBD1
v_call: TRBV6-1
cdr3_nt: TGTGCCAGCAGAAGGGACAGAACCGGTGAAGCTTTCTTT
cdr3_aa: CASRRDRTGEAFF

j_call: TRBJ1-1
d_call: NA
v_call: TRBV5-4
cdr3_nt: TGTGCCAGCAGCTTGTATTATCCTAGGAACACTGAAGCTTTCTTT
cdr3_aa: CASSLYYPRNTEAFF

j_call: TRBJ1-2
d_call: NA
v_call: TRBV5-4
cdr3_nt: TGTGCCAGCAGCTTGGGCGCAGGTTCTAACTATGGCTACACCTTC
cdr3_aa: CASSLGAGSNYGYTF

j_call: TRBJ2-3
d_call: TRBD2
v_call: TRBV18
cdr3_nt: TGTGCCAGCTCACCGACAGCGGGGGGGGTGAAAGATACGCAGTATTTT
cdr3_aa: CASSPTAGGVKDTQYF

j_call: TRBJ1-6
d_call: NA
v_call: TRBV13
cdr3_nt: TGTGCCAGCAGCTCCTACGGGGCAGGGGAAGATAGCTCCTATAATTCACCCCTCCACTTT
cdr3_aa: CASSSYGAGEDSSYNSPLHF

j_call: TRBJ2-7
d_call: NA
v_call: TRBV5-4
cdr3_nt: TGTGCCAGCAGCTTCCCAGGACACCGAGTCTACGAGCAGTACTTC
cdr3_aa: CASSFPGHRVYEQYF

j_call: TRBJ2-7
d_call: NA
v_call: TRBV7-6
cdr3_nt: TGTGCCAGCAGCTTAGCCGTCTTCTACGAGCAGTACTTC
cdr3_aa: CASSLAVFYEQYF

j_call: TRBJ2-2
d_call: NA
v_call: TRBV5-1
cdr3_nt: TGCGCCAGCAGCGCCATTGAGGGGAACACCGGGGAGCTGTTTTTT
cdr3_aa: CASSAIEGNTGELFF

j_call: TRBJ2-7
d_call: TRBD2
v_call: TRBV28
cdr3_nt: TGTGCCAGCAGTTCCCAGCGGGGGTCTAGCCACGAGCAGTACTTC
cdr3_aa: CASSSQRGSSHEQYF

j_call: TRBJ2-1
d_call: TRBD2
v_call: TRBV7-9
cdr3_nt: TGTGCCAGCAGCTTTGGGACTAGCGGACTCAATGAGCAGTTCTTC
cdr3_aa: CASSFGTSGLNEQFF